This T cell receptor beta chain was observed in a study of CD8 T cells in ankylosing spondylitis (TCRdb year 2017). About the investigation overall: The study profiled T cell receptor beta repertoires in healthy donors and ankylosing spondylitis patients to find disease-linked TCR variants. Peripheral blood was sampled, and synovial fluid was also collected from ankylosing spondylitis patients. The full study cohort comprised 25 ankylosing spondylitis patients and approximately 100 healthy donors. What the authors observed across the whole study: Some of the motif variants had been reported before in the synovial fluid and blood of reactive arthritis patients, a finding that suggests common disease-initiation mechanisms. The disease-linked clones showed a CD8+ phenotype and occurred at relatively low frequencies in peripheral blood. The disease-linked clones were reported to be significantly enriched in matched synovial fluid samples from ankylosing spondylitis patients. Blood from ankylosing spondylitis patients appeared to be characterized by a TCR beta motif made up of under ten highly homologous amino acid variants.

This clonotype was counted many times. No antigen is known for it. No base quality information exists; no much larger clone differs at one position. Here V drops 4 bases and J drops 3 bases, and the junction holds 5 bases not matched to any gene. Based on the germline V gene, the CDR1 and CDR2 sequences are SGDLS and YYNGEE. Counted from cysteine to phenylalanine, this CDR3 has 15 amino acids. The entry retains the CDR3 DNA only, 45 bases that are in frame from base 1. The reads were generated on an Illumina HiSeq 2500. Quantitative 5'-RACE with molecular barcodes was used to prepare TCR beta libraries. Under the source paper's analysis protocol: A new computational method, built on a probabilistic model of VDJ rearrangement, was used to identify disease-linked TCR variants. Starting from the raw public reads, TCRdb applied fastp trimming at Q25, assembled clones with MiXCR and retained in-frame beta chains. CDR3 protein sequences are deduplicated, and each keeps its most common genes and DNA. The authors' filters were not applied to this entry. The sample profile shows more than 25,000 distinct CDR3 sequences; 5.3% of them were found once. Around 1.9% of the sample comes from the top ten.

The V gene is TRBV9 and the J gene is TRBJ2-2; TRBD2 aligns with 8 central bases. This TCR came from a female donor with ankylosing spondylitis or in good health (not recorded which). The sequenced sample consisted of blood, either unsorted or a sorted T cell fraction (not recorded which). The CDR3 amino acid sequence is: CASSIGGAHTGELFF. The nucleotide sequence reads TGTGCCAGCAGCATCGGGGGGGCCCACACCGGGGAGCTGTTTTTT.